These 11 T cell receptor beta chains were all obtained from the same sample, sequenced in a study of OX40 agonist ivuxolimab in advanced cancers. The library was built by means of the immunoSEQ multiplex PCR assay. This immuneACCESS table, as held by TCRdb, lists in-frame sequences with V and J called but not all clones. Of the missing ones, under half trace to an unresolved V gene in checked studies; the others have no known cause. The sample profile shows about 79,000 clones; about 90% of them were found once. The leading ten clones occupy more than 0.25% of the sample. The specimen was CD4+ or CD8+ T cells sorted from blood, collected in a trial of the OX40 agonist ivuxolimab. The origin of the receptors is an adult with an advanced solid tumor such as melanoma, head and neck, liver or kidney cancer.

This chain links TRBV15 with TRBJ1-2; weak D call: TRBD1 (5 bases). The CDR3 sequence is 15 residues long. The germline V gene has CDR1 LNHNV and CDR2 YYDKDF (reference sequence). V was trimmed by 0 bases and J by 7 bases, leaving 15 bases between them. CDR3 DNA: TGTGCCACCAGCAGAGAATTGTCGGGGGAAGTTGGCTACACCTTC. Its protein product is CATSRELSGEVGYTF.

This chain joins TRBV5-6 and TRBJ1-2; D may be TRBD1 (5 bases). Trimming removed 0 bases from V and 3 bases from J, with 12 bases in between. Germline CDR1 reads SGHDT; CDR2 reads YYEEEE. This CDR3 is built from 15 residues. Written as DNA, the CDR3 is TGTGCCAGCAGCTTGGGTGTGGGGCTCTACTATGGCTACACCTTC. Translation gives CASSLGVGLYYGYTF.

In DNA form, the CDR3 reads TGTGCCAGCAGGGACAGGGTCTACGAGCAGTACTTC. This encodes CASRDRVYEQYF. The genes are TRBV2 and TRBJ2-7; 8 bases match TRBD1. This CDR3 spans 12 amino acids. Germline-derived CDR1 and CDR2 are SNHLY and FYNNEI. With 6 bases clipped from V and 3 bases from J, the junction kept 1 base outside the gene matches.

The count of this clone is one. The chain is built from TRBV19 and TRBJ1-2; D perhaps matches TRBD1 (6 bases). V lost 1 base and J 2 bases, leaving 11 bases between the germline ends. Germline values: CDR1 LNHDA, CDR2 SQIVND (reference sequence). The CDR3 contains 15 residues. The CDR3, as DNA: TGTGCCAGTAGTATAGCTGCAGGGGTGAACTATGGCTACACCTTC. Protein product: CASSIAAGVNYGYTF. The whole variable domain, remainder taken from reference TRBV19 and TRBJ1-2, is DGGITQSPKYLFRKEGQNVTLSCEQNLNHDAMYWYRQDPGQGLRLIYYSQIVNDFQKGDIAEGYSVSREKKESFPLTVTSAQKNPTAFYLCASSIAAGVNYGYTFGSGTRLTVV.

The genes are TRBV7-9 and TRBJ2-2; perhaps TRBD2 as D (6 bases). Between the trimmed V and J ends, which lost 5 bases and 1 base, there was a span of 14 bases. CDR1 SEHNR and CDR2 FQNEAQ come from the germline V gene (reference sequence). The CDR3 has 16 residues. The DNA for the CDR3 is TGTGCCAGCAGCCCCCCCGGGGACTGGAACACCGGGGAGCTGTTTTTT. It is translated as CASSPPGDWNTGELFF.

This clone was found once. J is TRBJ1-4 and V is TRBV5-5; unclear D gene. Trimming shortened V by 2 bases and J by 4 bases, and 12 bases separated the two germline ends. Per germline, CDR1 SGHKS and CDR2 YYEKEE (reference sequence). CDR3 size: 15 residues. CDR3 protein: CASSLRSTGNEKLFF. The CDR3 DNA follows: TGTGCCAGCAGCTTACGATCGACGGGTAATGAAAAACTGTTTTTT.

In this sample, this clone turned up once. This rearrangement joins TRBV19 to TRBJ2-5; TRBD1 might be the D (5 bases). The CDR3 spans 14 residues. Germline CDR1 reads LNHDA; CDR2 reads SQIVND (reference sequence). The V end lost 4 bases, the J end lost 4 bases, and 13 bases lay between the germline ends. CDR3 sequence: CASSTGHPRETQYF. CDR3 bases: TGTGCCAGTAGTACAGGACATCCAAGAGAGACCCAGTACTTC.

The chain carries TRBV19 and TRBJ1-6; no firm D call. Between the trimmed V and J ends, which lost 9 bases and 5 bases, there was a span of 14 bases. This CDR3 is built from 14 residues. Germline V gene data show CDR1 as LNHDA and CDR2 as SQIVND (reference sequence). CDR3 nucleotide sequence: TGTGCCAGCCGGCGGCCCTCAGATAATTCACCCCTCCACTTT. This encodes CASRRPSDNSPLHF.

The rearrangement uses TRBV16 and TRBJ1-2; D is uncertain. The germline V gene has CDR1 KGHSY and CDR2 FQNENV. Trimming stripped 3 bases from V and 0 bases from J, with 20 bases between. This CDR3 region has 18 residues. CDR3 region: CASSHLGRDTTANYGYTF. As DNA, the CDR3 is TGTGCCAGCAGCCACCTCGGGCGTGACACCACGGCTAACTATGGCTACACCTTC.

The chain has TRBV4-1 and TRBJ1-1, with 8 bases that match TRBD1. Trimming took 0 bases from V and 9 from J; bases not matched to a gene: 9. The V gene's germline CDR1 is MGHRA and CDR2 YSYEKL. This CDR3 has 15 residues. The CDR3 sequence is CASSQDSRDRSQAFF. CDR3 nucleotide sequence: TGCGCCAGCAGCCAAGATTCCAGGGACAGGTCACAAGCTTTCTTT.

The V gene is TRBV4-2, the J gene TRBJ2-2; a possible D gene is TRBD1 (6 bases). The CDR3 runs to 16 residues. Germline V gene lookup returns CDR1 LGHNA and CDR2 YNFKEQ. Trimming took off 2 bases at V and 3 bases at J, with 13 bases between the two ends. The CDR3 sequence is CASSQSKNRDTGELFF. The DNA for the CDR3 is TGTGCCAGCAGCCAATCCAAAAACAGGGACACCGGGGAGCTGTTTTTT.